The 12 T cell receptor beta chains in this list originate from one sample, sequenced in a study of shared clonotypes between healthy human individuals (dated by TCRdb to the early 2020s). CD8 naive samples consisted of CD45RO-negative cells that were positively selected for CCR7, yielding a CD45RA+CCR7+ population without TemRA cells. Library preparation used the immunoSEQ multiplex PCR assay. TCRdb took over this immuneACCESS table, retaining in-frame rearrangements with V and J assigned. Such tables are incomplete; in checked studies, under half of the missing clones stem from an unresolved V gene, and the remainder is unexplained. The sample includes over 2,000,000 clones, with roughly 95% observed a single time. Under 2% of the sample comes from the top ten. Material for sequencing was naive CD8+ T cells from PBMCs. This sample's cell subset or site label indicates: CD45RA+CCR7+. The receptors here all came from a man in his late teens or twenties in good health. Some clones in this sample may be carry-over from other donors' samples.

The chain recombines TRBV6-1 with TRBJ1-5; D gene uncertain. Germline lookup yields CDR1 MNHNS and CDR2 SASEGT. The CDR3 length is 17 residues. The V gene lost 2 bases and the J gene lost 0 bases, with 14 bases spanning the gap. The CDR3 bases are TGTGCCAGCAGTGAATTATTGTCGGGCTATAGCAATCAGCCCCAGCATTTT. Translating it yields CASSELLSGYSNQPQHF.

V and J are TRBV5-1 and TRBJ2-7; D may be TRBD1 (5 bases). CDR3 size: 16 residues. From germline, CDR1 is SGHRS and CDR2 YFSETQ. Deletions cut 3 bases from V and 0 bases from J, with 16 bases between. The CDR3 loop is CASSSVTVGSSYEQYF. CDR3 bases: TGCGCCAGCAGCTCAGTGACAGTGGGAAGCTCCTACGAGCAGTACTTC. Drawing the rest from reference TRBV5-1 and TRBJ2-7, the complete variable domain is KAGVTQTPRYLIKTRGQQVTLSCSPISGHRSVSWYQQTPGQGLQFLFEYFSETQRNKGNFPGRFSGRQFSNSRSEMNVSTLELGDSALYLCASSSVTVGSSYEQYFGPGTRLTVT.

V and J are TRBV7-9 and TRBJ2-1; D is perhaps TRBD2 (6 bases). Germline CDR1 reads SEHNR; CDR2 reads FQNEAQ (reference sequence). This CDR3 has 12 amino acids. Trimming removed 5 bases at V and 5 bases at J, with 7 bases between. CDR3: CASSRENNEQFF. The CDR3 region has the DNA TGTGCCAGCAGCCGGGAGAACAATGAGCAGTTCTTC. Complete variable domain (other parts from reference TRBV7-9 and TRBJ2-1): DTGVSQNPRHKITKRGQNVTFRCDPISEHNRLYWYRQTLGQGPEFLTYFQNEAQLEKSRLLSDRFSAERPKGSFSTLEIQRTEQGDSAMYLCASSRENNEQFFGPGTRLTVL.

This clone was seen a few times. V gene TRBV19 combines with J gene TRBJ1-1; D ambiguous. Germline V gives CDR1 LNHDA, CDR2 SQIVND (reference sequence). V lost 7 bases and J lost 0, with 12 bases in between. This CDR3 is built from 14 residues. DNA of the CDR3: TGTGCCAGTACCCCCTACAAGCTGAACACTGAAGCTTTCTTT. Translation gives CASTPYKLNTEAFF.

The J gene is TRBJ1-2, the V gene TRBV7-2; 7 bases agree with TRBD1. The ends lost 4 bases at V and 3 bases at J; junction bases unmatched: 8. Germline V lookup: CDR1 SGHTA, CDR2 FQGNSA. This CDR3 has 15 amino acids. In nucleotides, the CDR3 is TGTGCCAGCAGCTCCCCACAGGGGTTTCACTATGGCTACACCTTC. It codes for CASSSPQGFHYGYTF.

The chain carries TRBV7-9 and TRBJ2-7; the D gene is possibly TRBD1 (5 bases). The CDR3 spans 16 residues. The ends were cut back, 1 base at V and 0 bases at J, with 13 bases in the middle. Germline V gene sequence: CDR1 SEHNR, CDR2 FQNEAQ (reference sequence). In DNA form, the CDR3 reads TGTGCCAGCAGCTTAGACCCAGGGTCGGTCTCCTACGAGCAGTACTTC. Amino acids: CASSLDPGSVSYEQYF.

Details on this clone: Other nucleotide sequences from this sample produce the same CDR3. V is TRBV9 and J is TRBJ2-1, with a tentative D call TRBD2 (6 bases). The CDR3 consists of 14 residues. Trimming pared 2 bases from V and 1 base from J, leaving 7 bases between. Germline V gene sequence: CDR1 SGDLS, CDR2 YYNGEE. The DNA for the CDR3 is TGTGCCAGCAGCGTGGGGGGTTCCTACAATGAGCAGTTCTTC. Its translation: CASSVGGSYNEQFF.

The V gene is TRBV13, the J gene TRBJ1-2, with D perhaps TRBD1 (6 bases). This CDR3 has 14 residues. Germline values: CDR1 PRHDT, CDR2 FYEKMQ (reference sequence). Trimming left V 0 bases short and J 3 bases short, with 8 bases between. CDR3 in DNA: TGTGCCAGCAGCTTAGGCAGGACAGACTATGGCTACACCTTC. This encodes CASSLGRTDYGYTF.

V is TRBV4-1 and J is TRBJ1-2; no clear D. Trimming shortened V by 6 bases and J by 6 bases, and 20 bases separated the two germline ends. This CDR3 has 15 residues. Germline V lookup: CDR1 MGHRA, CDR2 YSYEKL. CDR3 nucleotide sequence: TGCGCCAGCAGTCGAACCGGACGATCTGAGGATGGCTACACCTTC. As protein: CASSRTGRSEDGYTF.

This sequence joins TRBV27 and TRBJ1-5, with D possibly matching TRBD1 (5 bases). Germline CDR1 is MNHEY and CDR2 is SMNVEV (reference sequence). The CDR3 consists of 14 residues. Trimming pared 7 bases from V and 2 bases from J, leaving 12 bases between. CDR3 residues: CASKERGGNQPQHF. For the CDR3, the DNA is TGTGCCAGCAAAGAGAGGGGTGGCAATCAGCCCCAGCATTTT.

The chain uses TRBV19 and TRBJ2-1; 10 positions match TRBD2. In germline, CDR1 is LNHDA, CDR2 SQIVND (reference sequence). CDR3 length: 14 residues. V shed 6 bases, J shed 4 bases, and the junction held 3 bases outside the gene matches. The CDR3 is CASSGLAVYNEQFF. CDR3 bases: TGTGCCAGTAGCGGACTAGCGGTATACAATGAGCAGTTCTTC.

CDR3 DNA: TGTGCCAGCAGTTACCCCCCAGAGGCTGAGACCCAGTACTTC. Encoded protein: CASSYPPEAETQYF. The chain combines TRBV28 with TRBJ2-5; D not certain. Germline V CDR1 and CDR2: MDHEN, SYDVKM. This CDR3 spans 14 amino acids. V was trimmed by 4 bases and J by 5 bases, leaving 14 bases between them.